These 9 T cell receptor beta chains originate from one sample sequenced in a study of T cells after yellow fever vaccination. MiXCR, run by TCRdb on the 5' RACE reads, gives a single entry per CDR3 protein. The data contain some 110,000 distinct CDR3 sequences, roughly 7.2% of them singletons. Sequences were derived from CD4+ T cells sorted from PBMCs, sampled 35 to 50 days after the first yellow fever vaccination. These TCRs come from a man between 18 and 29 years old who received the YFV17D yellow fever vaccine.

This clonotype came up many times. The chain employs TRBV5-5 and TRBJ2-2; D remains ambiguous. The V and J ends lost 1 base and 0 bases respectively, with 4 bases between them. The CDR3 runs 14 residues. CDR1 and CDR2 (germline): SGHKS, YYEKEE (reference sequence). CDR3 region: CASSLLANTGELFF. The CDR3 DNA reads as TGTGCCAGCAGCTTGTTAGCGAACACCGGGGAGCTGTTTTTT.

This clonotype was observed at least ten times. This rearrangement joins TRBV5-6 to TRBJ2-3; no clear D. The CDR3 runs to 15 residues. V was trimmed by 4 bases and J by 1 base, leaving 13 bases between them. The germline gives CDR1 SGHDT, CDR2 YYEEEE. Written as DNA, the CDR3 is TGTGCCAGCAGCCGGAGTTCGACGGGCACAGATACGCAGTATTTT. The encoded protein is CASSRSSTGTDTQYF.

This clonotype was counted at least ten times. The CDR3 DNA reads TGTGCCAGCAGCCAACTAGCGGGGTTGGGAGAGACCCAGTACTTC. This translates into CASSQLAGLGETQYF. This chain joins TRBV12-3 or TRBV12-4 and TRBJ2-5, with 10 bases matching TRBD2. This CDR3 is 15 amino acids long. The V gene end was trimmed by 6 bases and the J gene end by 4 bases; junction bases not matched to a gene: 8.

This chain links TRBV7-2 with TRBJ2-1; TRBD2 is a possible D gene (7 bases). The germline V gene encodes CDR1 SGHTA and CDR2 FQGNSA. The V end lost 4 bases, the J end lost 9 bases, and 19 bases lay between the germline ends. This CDR3 region has 15 residues. The CDR3, as DNA: TGTGCCAGCAGCTACAGTTGGGGGGGCCAGGGTGAGCAGTTCTTC. Amino acid sequence: CASSYSWGGQGEQFF.

Of note for this clonotype: This could be a read error, since a much larger clone is one nucleotide away. This chain links TRBV20-1 with TRBJ1-4, with 8 bases that match TRBD1. This CDR3 comprises 15 residues. Germline CDR1 is DFQATT and CDR2 is SNEGSKA (reference sequence). J gave up 7 bases and V 1 base, and 8 bases lay outside the gene matches. CDR3 protein: CSARGPAQGVEKLFF. CDR3 bases: TGCAGTGCTAGAGGACCGGCACAGGGGGTTGAAAAACTGTTTTTT.

This clonotype appeared many times. J is TRBJ1-5 and V is TRBV5-1; a possible D gene is TRBD1 (6 bases). CDR3 length: 14 amino acids. CDR1 and CDR2 (germline): SGHRS, YFSETQ. Trimming took off 1 base at V and 2 bases at J, with 7 bases between the two ends. CDR3 sequence: CASSLSGGNQPQHF. DNA of the CDR3: TGCGCCAGCAGCTTGTCAGGGGGCAATCAGCCCCAGCATTTT. Based on the CDR3 plus reference TRBV5-1 and TRBJ1-5, the full variable domain is KAGVTQTPRYLIKTRGQQVTLSCSPISGHRSVSWYQQTPGQGLQFLFEYFSETQRNKGNFPGRFSGRQFSNSRSEMNVSTLELGDSALYLCASSLSGGNQPQHFGDGTRLSIL.

This clonotype came up many times. At one of its ends the junction is not consistent with the germline gene, which may arise from a read error. CDR3 coding DNA: TGTGCCAGCAGCCAAGACGGGGCGGCTGAGGCTTTCTTT. Its translation: CASSQDGAAEAFF. V and J are TRBV3-1 and TRBJ1-1; weak D call: TRBD1 (5 bases). This CDR3 contains 13 residues. CDR1 is LGHDT and CDR2 is YNNKEL in the germline V gene (reference sequence).

In its sample, this clonotype was seen a few times. V usage is TRBV11-3 and J usage is TRBJ2-4; either TRBD1 or TRBD2 may supply D (5 bases each). This CDR3 comprises 13 residues. Between the trimmed V and J ends, which lost 4 bases and 6 bases, there was a span of 10 bases. CDR1 is SGHNT and CDR2 is YENEEA in the germline V gene. DNA of the CDR3: TGTGCCAGCAGCTGGGGACCGGCAAACATTCAGTACTTC. Amino acid sequence: CASSWGPANIQYF.

Many counts were recorded for this clonotype. The chain is built from TRBV5-1 and TRBJ2-7; either TRBD1 or TRBD2 may supply D (6 bases each). CDR1 is SGHRS and CDR2 is YFSETQ in the germline V gene. V was clipped by 5 bases and J by 2 bases, with 17 bases between them. The CDR3 consists of 15 residues. CDR3 DNA sequence: TGCGCCAGCAGTTGGGGGGCAGGGGAGGCCTACGAGCAGTACGTC. As protein: CASSWGAGEAYEQYV.